This TCR beta chain was sequenced for a study of CD8+CD57+ T cells in acquired aplastic anemia. The overall study: The study obtained an average of roughly 2.9 ug of DNA from sorted CD4+ and CD8+ cells. In CD4+ cells, healthy donors produced an average of around 10 million reads.

General study results and limits: The study identified around 28 CD8+ CDR3 sequences shared by patients and controls. Levels of CD8+ Simpson's diversity were not significantly distinct in patients versus controls.

A single count supports this clonotype. The target antigen is unknown. V lost 5 bases, J lost 5 bases, and 6 bases stayed unmatched. Germline CDR1 is SGHAT and CDR2 is FQDESV (reference sequence). The CDR3 runs 16 residues. Genomic DNA, serving as template, underwent TCR beta VDJ and CDR3 profiling. A single record per CDR3 protein comes from TCRdb applying MiXCR to the reads. The sample carries hundreds of thousands of distinct CDR3 sequences, about two thirds recorded once. The sample taken for sequencing was sorted CD4+, CD8+, or CD8+CD57+ T cells (not recorded which) from PBMCs. V usage is TRBV11-1 and J usage is TRBJ2-7; 16 bases align to TRBD2. The sequence came from a human donor in good health, serving as a control. The CDR3 nucleotides are TGTGCCAGCAGCGCGGGACTAGCGGGGGGGCGTCACGAGCAGTACTTC. This encodes CASSAGLAGGRHEQYF.